A single sample is the source of the 24 T cell receptor beta chains below, sequenced in a study of CD8 T cells in Susac syndrome. RNA was extracted with the RNeasy kit, and a quantity of roughly 0.5 to 1 ug was reverse transcribed using random hexamers. Each CDR3 protein gets one entry after TCRdb re-called the immunoSEQ multiplex PCR reads with MiXCR. The data show around 140,000 distinct CDR3 sequences, 85% to 95% seen once. Sequencing was done on a sample of CD4+ T cells from PBMCs. Receptors originate from a human donor with multiple sclerosis.

The J gene is TRBJ1-4, the V gene TRBV6-6; D gene unclear. The CDR3 runs to 14 residues. Trimming left V 2 bases short and J 4 bases short, with 8 bases between. Per germline, CDR1 MNHNY and CDR2 SVGAGI (reference sequence). CDR3 in amino acids: CASSYSPVNEKLFF. The CDR3, as DNA: TGTGCCAGCAGTTACAGCCCGGTTAATGAAAAACTGTTTTTT.

The CDR3 protein is CASSSARGLAANEQFF. CDR3 in DNA: TGTGCCAGCTCATCTGCGAGGGGACTAGCGGCCAATGAGCAGTTCTTC. This chain uses TRBV18 with TRBJ2-1, with 11 bases fitting TRBD2. V lost 5 bases and J lost 6; bases outside the gene matches: 9. Germline V CDR1 and CDR2: KGHSH, LQKENI. The length of the CDR3 is 16 residues. The full variable domain, with the rest looked up from reference TRBV18 and TRBJ2-1, is NAGVMQNPRHLVRRRGQEARLRCSPMKGHSHVYWYRQLPEEGLKFMVYLQKENIIDESGMPKERFSAEFPKEGPSILRIQQVVRGDSAAYFCASSSARGLAANEQFFGPGTRLTVL.

The gene calls are TRBV9 and TRBJ2-3, with D possibly TRBD2 on 5 matching bases. Trimming removed 3 bases from V and 3 bases from J, with 20 bases in between. CDR1 and CDR2 from the germline V gene are SGDLS and YYNGEE. This CDR3 region has 17 residues. CDR3 nucleotides: TGTGCCAGCAGCGCCAGCTTTGGAGGAACCCGTACAGATACGCAGTATTTT. This encodes CASSASFGGTRTDTQYF.

The chain carries TRBV2 and TRBJ2-1; no firm D call. Trimming left V 5 bases short and J 5 bases short, with 4 bases between. This CDR3 is built from 11 residues. Germline values: CDR1 SNHLY, CDR2 FYNNEI. The CDR3 loop reads CASSWDNEQFF. CDR3 DNA: TGTGCCAGCAGTTGGGACAATGAGCAGTTCTTC.

This clonotype has a handful of counts. V gene TRBV14 combines with J gene TRBJ1-2, with unresolved D. V was shortened by 4 bases and J by 4 bases, with 7 bases between the two germline ends. This CDR3 spans 12 amino acids. CDR1 and CDR2 from the germline V gene are SGHDN and FVKESK. CDR3 bases: TGTGCCAGCAGCCCAGACACCTATGGCTACACCTTC. Its protein product is CASSPDTYGYTF.

The rearrangement uses TRBV23-1 and TRBJ1-1; D gene unclear. TRBV23-1 is placed among ORFs of uncertain function. This CDR3 contains 15 residues. Trimming stripped 7 bases from V and 0 bases from J, with 15 bases between. The CDR3 is CASTPGTTMNTEAFF. CDR3 DNA: TGCGCCAGCACTCCCGGAACGACCATGAACACTGAAGCTTTCTTT.

V and J are TRBV12-3 or TRBV12-4 and TRBJ1-2, with TRBD1 as a possible D gene (6 bases). Trimming took off 0 bases at V and 2 bases at J, with 10 bases between the two ends. This CDR3 comprises 15 residues. This CDR3 is CASSLASQGNYGYTF. As DNA, the CDR3 is TGTGCCAGCAGTTTAGCGTCTCAGGGGAACTATGGCTACACCTTC.

J is TRBJ1-5 and V is TRBV30, with D possibly TRBD1 on 5 matching bases. The CDR3 spans 15 residues. Per the germline V gene, CDR1 is GTSNPN and CDR2 is SVGIG (reference sequence). Between the trimmed V and J ends, which lost 2 bases and 7 bases, there was a span of 18 bases. The CDR3 loop reads CAWSKGRLEGQPQHF. The CDR3 region has the DNA TGTGCCTGGAGTAAAGGAAGACTCGAGGGGCAGCCCCAGCATTTT.

The chain has TRBV29-1 and TRBJ2-7; 7 bases fit TRBD2. CDR1 SQVTM and CDR2 ANQGSEA come from the germline V gene. CDR3 size: 12 residues. After removal of 2 bases from V and 5 bases from J, the junction contained 3 bases not matched to a gene. This chain's CDR3 is CSVELGGDEQYF. As DNA, the CDR3 is TGCAGCGTTGAATTGGGGGGGGACGAGCAGTACTTC.

This clonotype was observed once. This rearrangement joins TRBV24-1 to TRBJ2-1, with D perhaps matching TRBD1 (6 bases). Per germline, CDR1 KGHDR and CDR2 SFDVKD. The CDR3 has 15 amino acids. V gave up 4 bases and J gave up 3 bases, with 12 bases separating them. The chain's CDR3 is CATSDRGHSYNEQFF. CDR3 DNA: TGTGCCACCAGTGACAGGGGCCACAGCTACAATGAGCAGTTCTTC.

The chain uses TRBV30 and TRBJ1-1; D uncertain. Trimming pared 0 bases from V and 1 base from J, leaving 9 bases between. The CDR3 totals 14 residues. Germline V gives CDR1 GTSNPN, CDR2 SVGIG (reference sequence). The CDR3 region has the DNA TGTGCCTGGAGTGTACTGGCAGAGAACACTGAAGCTTTCTTT. Protein sequence: CAWSVLAENTEAFF.

V usage is TRBV19 and J usage is TRBJ1-2; no firm D call. V was trimmed by 0 bases and J by 8 bases, leaving 10 bases between them. Germline V lookup: CDR1 LNHDA, CDR2 SQIVND (reference sequence). The CDR3 consists of 13 residues. The CDR3 loop reads CASSIEGFQGYTF. The CDR3, as DNA: TGTGCCAGTAGTATAGAAGGTTTTCAGGGCTACACCTTC.

This sequence joins TRBV30 and TRBJ1-1; 7 bases fit TRBD1. CDR1 and CDR2 (germline): GTSNPN, SVGIG (reference sequence). After removal of 2 bases from V and 5 bases from J, the junction contained 2 bases not matched to a gene. CDR3 size: 12 residues. CDR3 residues: CAWSTRGTEAFF. The CDR3 region has the DNA TGTGCCTGGAGTACCAGGGGGACTGAAGCTTTCTTT. The whole variable domain, filled in from reference TRBV30 and TRBJ1-1, reads SQTIHQWPATLVQPVGSPLSLECTVEGTSNPNLYWYRQAAGRGLQLLFYSVGIGQISSEVPQNLSASRPQDRQFILSSKKLLLSDSGFYLCAWSTRGTEAFFGQGTRLTVV.

The genes are TRBV5-1 and TRBJ2-6; no reliable D call. The ends were cut back, 3 bases at V and 4 bases at J, with 8 bases in the middle. This CDR3 region has 14 residues. The germline V gene has CDR1 SGHRS and CDR2 YFSETQ. The CDR3: CASSSMRGANVLTF. In nucleotides, the CDR3 is TGCGCCAGCAGCTCCATGAGGGGGGCCAACGTCCTGACTTTC.

V gene TRBV30 combines with J gene TRBJ1-2; 8 nucleotides line up with TRBD1. The CDR3 has 13 amino acids. Trimming cost V 0 bases and J 7 bases; bases outside gene matches: 4. Per germline, CDR1 GTSNPN and CDR2 SVGIG (reference sequence). The CDR3, as DNA: TGTGCCTGGAGTGTAGCCAGGGGGCTTGGCTACACCTTC. The encoded protein is CAWSVARGLGYTF. Full variable domain (remainder filled in from reference TRBV30 and TRBJ1-2): SQTIHQWPATLVQPVGSPLSLECTVEGTSNPNLYWYRQAAGRGLQLLFYSVGIGQISSEVPQNLSASRPQDRQFILSSKKLLLSDSGFYLCAWSVARGLGYTFGSGTRLTVV.

This clonotype was observed a handful of times. J is TRBJ1-5 and V is TRBV18; D is unclear. Trimming removed 3 bases at V and 2 bases at J, with 5 bases between. Germline assignment: CDR1 KGHSH and CDR2 LQKENI. The CDR3 sequence is 13 residues long. CDR3 DNA: TGTGCCAGCTCACCGGAGGGCAATCAGCCCCAGCATTTT. It specifies CASSPEGNQPQHF.

The chain couples TRBV20-1 to TRBJ2-7; 9 positions agree with TRBD1. Germline assignment: CDR1 DFQATT and CDR2 SNEGSKA (reference sequence). The CDR3 runs 13 residues. V lost 6 bases to trimming and J lost 4 bases; unmatched junction nucleotides: 7. The CDR3 is CSARTGAGYEQYF. As DNA, the CDR3 is TGCAGTGCCCGGACAGGGGCGGGGTACGAGCAGTACTTC.

The chain couples TRBV19 to TRBJ1-4; D remains unclear. Trimming cost V 9 bases and J 6 bases, with 17 bases left between them. CDR1 is LNHDA and CDR2 is SQIVND in the germline V gene (reference sequence). The length of the CDR3 is 14 residues. The CDR3 DNA follows: TGTGCCAGCCGTGGTCAGAATCAAGATGAAAAACTGTTTTTT. It specifies CASRGQNQDEKLFF.

This sequence joins TRBV19 and TRBJ2-1, with D maybe TRBD2 (6 bases). CDR1 and CDR2 from the germline V gene are LNHDA and SQIVND (reference sequence). Trimming removed 6 bases from V and 5 bases from J, with 17 bases in between. The CDR3 runs to 15 residues. The CDR3 nucleotides read TGTGCCAGTAGGAGTAGCGGTTCTTCTAACAATGAGCAGTTCTTC. Residues: CASRSSGSSNNEQFF. The full variable domain, in which reference TRBV19 and TRBJ2-1 provide the parts outside the CDR3, is DGGITQSPKYLFRKEGQNVTLSCEQNLNHDAMYWYRQDPGQGLRLIYYSQIVNDFQKGDIAEGYSVSREKKESFPLTVTSAQKNPTAFYLCASRSSGSSNNEQFFGPGTRLTVL.

The chain employs TRBV19 and TRBJ1-4; 9 bases match TRBD1. V shed 5 bases, J shed 4 bases, and the junction held 8 bases outside the gene matches. The CDR3 sequence is 16 residues long. Germline assignment: CDR1 LNHDA and CDR2 SQIVND (reference sequence). CDR3: CASSPRTGDVNEKLFF. CDR3 DNA: TGTGCCAGTAGTCCCCGGACAGGGGACGTTAATGAAAAACTGTTTTTT.

The genes are TRBV19 and TRBJ2-3; D ambiguous. From germline, CDR1 is LNHDA and CDR2 SQIVND (reference sequence). This CDR3 has 15 residues. Trimming pared 4 bases from V and 1 base from J, leaving 12 bases between. CDR3 nucleotide sequence: TGTGCCAGTAGTAAGCTTTACGGTCGCACAGATACGCAGTATTTT. It codes for CASSKLYGRTDTQYF.

This chain joins TRBV3-1 and TRBJ2-4; 7 positions match TRBD1. Germline V gene data show CDR1 as LGHDT and CDR2 as YNNKEL (reference sequence). The CDR3 is 16 amino acids. J gave up 1 base and V 5 bases, and 8 bases lay outside the gene matches. CDR3: CASSYSRGQAKNIQYF. The CDR3 region has the DNA TGTGCCAGCAGCTATTCCCGGGGACAGGCCAAAAACATTCAGTACTTC.

This sequence joins TRBV5-8 and TRBJ2-1, with D perhaps matching TRBD2 (6 bases). V dropped 2 bases and J dropped 0 bases, with 9 bases sitting between them. Germline loops: CDR1 SGHTS, CDR2 YDEGEE. The CDR3 runs to 15 residues. CDR3 protein: CASSFRGSSYNEQFF. The CDR3 DNA reads TGTGCCAGCAGCTTCCGGGGGAGCTCCTACAATGAGCAGTTCTTC.

The V gene is TRBV2, the J gene TRBJ1-1, with 8 bases matching TRBD1. The germline CDR1 and CDR2 sequences are SNHLY and FYNNEI. The junction had 2 bases not matched to a gene; V was cut back by 2 bases and J by 0 bases. The CDR3 runs to 15 residues. CDR3 coding DNA: TGTGCCAGCAGTGAAAACAGGGGGATGAACACTGAAGCTTTCTTT. It is translated as CASSENRGMNTEAFF.